This TCR beta chain was sequenced for a study of T cells in localized non-small cell lung cancer. Germline assignment: CDR1 WNHNN and CDR2 SYGVQD (reference sequence). The V end lost 4 bases, the J end lost 5 bases, and 14 bases lay between the germline ends. CDR3 size: 14 residues. Libraries were prepared by immunoSEQ multiplex PCR; TCRdb keeps only in-frame clonotypes and omits some of them. Among about 20,000 clones listed, around 87% were seen once. The sequences come from PBMCs, collected before any cancer treatment. This TCR was recovered from a man aged 40 to 75 with stage II squamous cell lung carcinoma. The chain joins TRBV10-1 to TRBJ1-2; D may be TRBD1 (5 bases). CDR3 nucleotide sequence: TGCGCCAGCAGTGTTTCAGGGAGCTCGTATGGCTACACCTTC. Translating gives CASSVSGSSYGYTF.